This TCR beta chain was sequenced in a study of molecular identifiers for immune sequencing clone quantification (dated by TCRdb to the late 2010s). General notes on the study: For a replicate experiment, the RNA from either 20,000 or 100,000 naive CD8 T cells was divided into five aliquots, and four of those aliquots went on to sequencing. This methods study used CD8 T cells to benchmark TCR RNA copy counting and molecular-identifier clustering-based TCR repertoire sequencing (MIDCIRS). Broad study findings and their caveats: When barcode sub-clustering was omitted, TCR diversity was inflated by chimeric consensus sequences, with chimeras reaching as high as 47%. Spiked-in Jurkat TCR RNA equal to a single cell's worth was reported to be detectable even within 1,200,000 naive CD8 T cells. Modeling estimated around 3.2 recovered TCR RNA copies per cell, compared with 8.5 to 10 by digital PCR, which implies roughly 30% capture efficiency. In CMV-specific effector cells, clones with more than 20 RNA copies contained over 97% of molecules, whereas in naive cells such clones contained under 1% of molecules. Spiked-in Jurkat TCR RNA (about 10 copies' worth), which is not part of the donor repertoire, was contained in the naive libraries. Highly expanded clone sizes could be underestimated if identical TCR molecules share a barcode.

This clonotype was recorded at least ten times. The antigen it binds to is not known. No much larger clone exists at a distance of one base, and base qualities are not known. Libraries were prepared through PCR. Sequenced using an Illumina HiSeq 4000. Bulk TCR libraries were made following a previously described method, with the TCR primers given in Table S5. Purification of total RNA was performed with the Qiagen AllPrep DNA/RNA kit. Before any analysis, reads coming from multiple sequencing runs of the same library were combined into one pool. Regarding the original processing steps: Reads were retained only if the reads had an exact TCR constant sequence, and the retained reads were trimmed to 150 nt and grouped according to their 12-nt molecular barcodes. Reads in each barcode group were sub-clustered using a 15% Levenshtein threshold, and a quality-weighted consensus sequence was built for each RNA molecule. Non-functional sequences were discarded, and so were lower-count sequences lying one edit away from another sequence. On the basis of fitting two negative binomial distributions, barcode sub-clusters with fewer than 20% of the maximum read count were discarded. In-frame beta chains were kept once TCRdb had trimmed the public reads at Q25 with fastp and called clones with MiXCR. Each CDR3 protein gets just one entry, which takes the most common genes and DNA from the rows behind it. The V and J calls here are based on TCRdb, not the publication. This sample comprises more than 250,000 distinct CDR3 sequences, over 20% of them detected only once. 0.81% of the sample lies in the top ten.

The CDR3 goes from the cysteine to the phenylalanine over 14 residues. The sequence is cut down to CDR3 DNA, 42 bases in frame from base 1. The germline V gene encodes CDR1 SGHRS and CDR2 YFSETQ. Deletion took 0 bases off V and 2 bases off J, with a span of 9 bases between the germline ends. Libraries of naive CD8 T cells were built from approximately 20,000 to 1,000,000 sorted cells, with 10%, 30% or 50% of the purified RNA used. Naive CD8 T cells were FACS-sorted as CD8+CD4-CCR7+CD45RA+ on a BD FACSAria II into RLT Plus buffer. To test detection sensitivity, Jurkat RNA equivalent to more than 9 TCR copies was spiked into samples of roughly 20,000-1,000,000 naive CD8 T cells. Enrichment of CD8 T cells was done with RosetteSep CD8+ T Cell Enrichment Cocktail plus Ficoll-Paque, and ACK red cell lysis came afterward.

The sequencing sample was made of naive CD8+ T cells from blood, with Jurkat cell RNA spiked in. Explained via the paper, the cell subset or site label denotes: FACS-sorted CD8+CD4-CCR7+CD45RA+ naive T cells. This TCR was sampled from a human donor in good health. Some libraries in this study had Jurkat cell RNA spiked in. The chain uses TRBV5-1 and TRBJ2-7; the D gene assignment is ambiguous. The CDR3 region reads CASSLGPGTYEQYF. The DNA sequence is as follows: TGCGCCAGCAGCTTGGGTCCGGGTACCTACGAGCAGTACTTC.